This T cell receptor (beta chain) emerged from a study of T cells in Graves' hyperthyroidism and ophthalmopathy (dated by TCRdb to 2018 to 2020). Some background on the complete study: Peripheral blood was collected at initial diagnosis, before any treatment. TCR V-J signatures able to tell the groups apart were searched for in a discovery cohort of 90 to 100 patients, of whom more than 40 had Graves' ophthalmopathy and more than 55 had stable Graves' hyperthyroidism. Whether ophthalmopathy could be predicted prospectively was tested in an independent validation cohort made up of roughly 19 hyperthyroidism patients plus 17 patients who later progressed to ophthalmopathy. For training and testing, the 95 to 100 patients in the discovery cohort were randomly divided in a 7:3 ratio. Thyroid tissue and blood T-cell repertoires from about six Graves' hyperthyroidism patients were also compared in the study. Following sampling, methimazole starting at 30 mg daily was given to hyperthyroidism patients, and high-dose intravenous methylprednisolone was given to ophthalmopathy patients. According to the paper, TCR Vbeta CDR3 sequencing was carried out on 120 to 150 peripheral blood samples, which came from under 50 ophthalmopathy, around 74 hyperthyroidism and about 17 progressor patients.

Ophthalmopathy patients had moderately to severely active disease, Clinical Activity Score of at least 3, NOSPECS grade of at least 4, and duration under 3 months. Patients with uncontrolled infections, other autoimmune diseases, pregnancy or lactation were excluded. Clinical symptoms, serum thyroxine and TRAb, thyroid ultrasound, and orbital computed tomography formed the basis for the diagnoses. PBMCs were separated from approximately 9.9 ml of fresh peripheral blood using Ficoll-Paque density gradient centrifugation. Total RNA was extracted with Trizol reagent, and quality was checked on an Agilent 2100 Bioanalyzer. The TCR beta CDR3 regions were amplified from the RNA transcripts. A first-round RT-PCR of the TCR CDR3 used the HTBI primer set with the Qiagen OneStep RT-PCR kit. A second multiplex PCR round built the libraries, followed by size selection and purification. Libraries were sequenced paired-end with 100 bp reads on an Illumina HiSeq2000. Per the authors' processing: SOAPnuke was used to process the raw data, with reads discarded if the reads contained adapters or uncalled bases, had a mean Phred below 15, or lacked an exact constant-primer or identifier match. COPE v1.2.5 was used to merge high-quality paired reads, and clonotypes were defined as unique nucleotide sequences. MiTCR v1.1 was used to align clonotypes to the IMGT TRBV, TRBD and TRBJ reference segments. The analysis included only V-J combinations with a frequency above 0.0001, which together covered roughly 99% of the repertoires. The TCS score was defined as F50 (clonal expansion) divided by E x V (chaos), with BLOSUM62-based TCRdist calculated between CDR3 peptides within each V-J. Welch's t-statistics and random forest reduced fewer than 600 V-J features to some 14, which were used in a naive Bayes classifier (R e1071). The public sequencing data were trimmed at Q25 with fastp and processed into clonotypes with MiXCR by TCRdb, which kept only in-frame beta chains. CDR3 protein sequences are deduplicated, and each keeps its most common genes and DNA. The V and J calls here are based on TCRdb, not the publication. Here the sample has about 270,000 distinct CDR3 sequences; about 20% occur a single time. Roughly 60% of the sample is taken by the ten largest.

The CDR3 goes from the cysteine to the phenylalanine over 20 residues. Here the CDR3 DNA is all that survives: 60 bases in frame from base 1. V has 4 bases trimmed and J has 2 bases trimmed; junction bases matching no gene number 16. CDR1 and CDR2, looked up from the germline V gene (reference sequence), are SEHNR and FQNEAQ. The study at large found these results: In validation, progression to ophthalmopathy was predicted by the model with 70% to 71% sensitivity and around 75% specificity, a median of approximately 6.5 months before onset. No statistical method was used to set the sample size in advance, and investigators knew the group allocation. Blood samples also contained most of the expanded thyroid clonotypes (frequency above 0.001), which suggests that blood repertoires may reflect thyroid immune responses. In cross-validation, a model built on a 13 V-J signature told ophthalmopathy apart from stable hyperthyroidism with under 90% sensitivity and roughly 81% specificity, and in testing the same model reached 80%/75%.

Note on this clonotype: Its cognate antigen has yet to be identified. No clone much larger than this one lies a single base away; base qualities are absent.

The sequenced sample was blood. The chain employs TRBV7-9 and TRBJ2-7; 14 middle bases align to TRBD2. This TCR derives from a man aged 25 to 40 with Graves' ophthalmopathy. The nucleotides are TGTGCCAGCAGCTCCAATCCCGGGACTAGCGGGAGATGGAAGGCCTACGAGCAGTACTTC. It encodes CASSSNPGTSGRWKAYEQYF.